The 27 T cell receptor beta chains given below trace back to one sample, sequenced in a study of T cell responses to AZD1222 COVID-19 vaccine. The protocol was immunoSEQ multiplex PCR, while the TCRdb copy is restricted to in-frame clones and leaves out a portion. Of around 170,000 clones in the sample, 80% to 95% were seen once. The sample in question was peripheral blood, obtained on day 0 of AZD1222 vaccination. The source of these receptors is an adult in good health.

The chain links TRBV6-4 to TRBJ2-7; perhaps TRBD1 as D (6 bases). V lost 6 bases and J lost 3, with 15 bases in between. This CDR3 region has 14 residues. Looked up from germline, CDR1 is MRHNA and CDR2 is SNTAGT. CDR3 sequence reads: CASSESGQLYEQYF. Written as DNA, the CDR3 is TGTGCCAGCAGCGAATCGGGACAACTCTACGAGCAGTACTTC.

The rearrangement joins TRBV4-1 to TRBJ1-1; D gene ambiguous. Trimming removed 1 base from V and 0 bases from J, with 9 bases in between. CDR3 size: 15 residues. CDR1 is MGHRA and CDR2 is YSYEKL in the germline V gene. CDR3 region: CASSQVLYLNTEAFF. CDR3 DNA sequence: TGCGCCAGCAGCCAAGTTTTATACTTGAACACTGAAGCTTTCTTT.

DNA for the CDR3: TGTGCCACCCTCAGGTTGGGTTCCAATCAGCCCCAGCATTTT. Amino acids: CATLRLGSNQPQHF. The V call is TRBV19, the J call TRBJ1-5; D not resolved. Deletions cut 10 bases from V and 3 bases from J, with 16 bases between. This CDR3 contains 14 residues. Germline V gene lookup returns CDR1 LNHDA and CDR2 SQIVND (reference sequence).

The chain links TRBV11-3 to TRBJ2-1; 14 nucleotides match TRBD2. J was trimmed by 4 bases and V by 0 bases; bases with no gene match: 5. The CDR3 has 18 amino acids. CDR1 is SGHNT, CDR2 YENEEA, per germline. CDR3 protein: CASSLDLRTSGRYNEQFF. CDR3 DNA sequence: TGTGCCAGCAGCTTAGATCTCCGGACTAGCGGGAGGTACAATGAGCAGTTCTTC.

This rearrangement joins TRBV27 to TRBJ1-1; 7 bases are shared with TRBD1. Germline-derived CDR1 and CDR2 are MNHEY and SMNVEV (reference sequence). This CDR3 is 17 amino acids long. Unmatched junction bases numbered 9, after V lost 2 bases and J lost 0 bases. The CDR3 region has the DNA TGTGCCAGCAGTTTAACCCGGGGACAGCCCATGAACACTGAAGCTTTCTTT. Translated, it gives CASSLTRGQPMNTEAFF.

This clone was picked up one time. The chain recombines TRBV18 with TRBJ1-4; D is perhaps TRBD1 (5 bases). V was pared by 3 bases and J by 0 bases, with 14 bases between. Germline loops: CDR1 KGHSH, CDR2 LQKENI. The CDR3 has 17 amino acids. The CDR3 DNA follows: TGTGCCAGCTCACCGGACACTGCTCGTGCAACTAATGAAAAACTGTTTTTT. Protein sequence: CASSPDTARATNEKLFF.

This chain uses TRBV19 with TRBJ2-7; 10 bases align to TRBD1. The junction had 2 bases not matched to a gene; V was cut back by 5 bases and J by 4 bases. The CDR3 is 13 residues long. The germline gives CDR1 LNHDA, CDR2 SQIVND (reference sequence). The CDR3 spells CASSRTGGYEQYF. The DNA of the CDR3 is TGTGCCAGTAGTCGGACAGGGGGGTACGAGCAGTACTTC.

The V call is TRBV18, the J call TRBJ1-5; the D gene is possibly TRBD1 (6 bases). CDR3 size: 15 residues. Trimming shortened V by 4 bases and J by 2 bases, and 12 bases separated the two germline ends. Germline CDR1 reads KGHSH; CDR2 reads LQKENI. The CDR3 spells CASSQGEGGNQPQHF. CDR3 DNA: TGTGCCAGCTCACAGGGAGAGGGGGGCAATCAGCCCCAGCATTTT.

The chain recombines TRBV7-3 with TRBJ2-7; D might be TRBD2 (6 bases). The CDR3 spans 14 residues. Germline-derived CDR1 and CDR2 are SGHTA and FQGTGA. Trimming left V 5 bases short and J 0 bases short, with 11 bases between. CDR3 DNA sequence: TGTGCCAGCAGCCCTAGCGTTAGCTCCTACGAGCAGTACTTC. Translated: CASSPSVSSYEQYF.

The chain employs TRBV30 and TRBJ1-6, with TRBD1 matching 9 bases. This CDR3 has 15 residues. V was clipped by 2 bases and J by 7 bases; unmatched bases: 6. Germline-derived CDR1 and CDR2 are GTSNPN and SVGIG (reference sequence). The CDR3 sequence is CAWSTKGTGNSPLHF. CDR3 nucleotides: TGTGCCTGGAGTACCAAAGGGACAGGGAATTCACCCCTCCACTTT.

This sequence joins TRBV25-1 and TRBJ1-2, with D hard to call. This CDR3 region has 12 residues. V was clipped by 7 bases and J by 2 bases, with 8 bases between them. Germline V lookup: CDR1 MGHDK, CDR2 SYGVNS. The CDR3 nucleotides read TGTGCCAGCAACTACGGGAACTATGGCTACACCTTC. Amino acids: CASNYGNYGYTF.

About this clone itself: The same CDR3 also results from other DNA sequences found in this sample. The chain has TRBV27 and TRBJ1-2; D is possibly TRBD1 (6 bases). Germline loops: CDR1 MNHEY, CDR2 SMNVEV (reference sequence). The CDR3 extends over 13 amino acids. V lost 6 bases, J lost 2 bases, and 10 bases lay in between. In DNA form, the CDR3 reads TGTGCCAGCAGCCTGACAGGAAACTATGGCTACACCTTC. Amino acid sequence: CASSLTGNYGYTF.

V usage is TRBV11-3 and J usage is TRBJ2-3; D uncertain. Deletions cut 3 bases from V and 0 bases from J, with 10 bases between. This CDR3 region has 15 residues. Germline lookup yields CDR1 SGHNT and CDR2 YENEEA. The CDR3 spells CASSFFQASTDTQYF. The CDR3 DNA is TGTGCCAGCAGCTTCTTTCAAGCTAGCACAGATACGCAGTATTTT.

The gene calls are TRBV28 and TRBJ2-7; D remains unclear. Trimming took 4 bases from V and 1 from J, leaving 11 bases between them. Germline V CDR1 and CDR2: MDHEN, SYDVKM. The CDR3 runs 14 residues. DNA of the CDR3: TGTGCCAGCAGTTCCCCCCACGGTTCCTACGAGCAGTACTTC. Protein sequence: CASSSPHGSYEQYF.

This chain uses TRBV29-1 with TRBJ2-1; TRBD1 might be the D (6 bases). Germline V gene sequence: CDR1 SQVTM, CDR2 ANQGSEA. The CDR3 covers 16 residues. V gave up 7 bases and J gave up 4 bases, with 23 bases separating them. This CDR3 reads CSGIFSLLDRYNEQFF. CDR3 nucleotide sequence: TGCAGCGGCATTTTTTCTTTATTAGACAGGTACAATGAGCAGTTCTTC.

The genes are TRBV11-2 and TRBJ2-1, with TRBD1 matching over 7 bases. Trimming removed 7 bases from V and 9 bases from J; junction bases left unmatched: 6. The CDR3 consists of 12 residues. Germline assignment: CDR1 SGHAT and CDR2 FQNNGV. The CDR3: CASTHAGGEQFF. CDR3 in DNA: TGTGCCAGCACCCACGCAGGGGGTGAGCAGTTCTTC.

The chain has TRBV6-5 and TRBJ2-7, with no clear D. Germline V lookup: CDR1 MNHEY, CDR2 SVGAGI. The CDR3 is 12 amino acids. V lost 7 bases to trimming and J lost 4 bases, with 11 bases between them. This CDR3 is CASTERLYEQYF. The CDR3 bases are TGTGCCAGCACGGAAAGACTTTACGAGCAGTACTTC.

The CDR3 DNA reads as TGTGCCAGCAGCCTTGGAAGTAGCGGGAGGGCAACAGATACGCAGTATTTT. Its protein is CASSLGSSGRATDTQYF. The V and J genes are TRBV9 and TRBJ2-3, with 11 bases identical to TRBD2. CDR3 size: 17 residues. Germline V gives CDR1 SGDLS, CDR2 YYNGEE. The V and J ends lost 4 bases and 3 bases, in that order; junction bases with no gene match: 10.

The CDR3 sequence is CASRGTNQPQHF. The CDR3 region has the DNA TGTGCCAGCAGGGGTACGAATCAGCCCCAGCATTTT. This chain joins TRBV28 and TRBJ1-5; no clear D gene. V lost 6 bases, J lost 4 bases, and 7 bases lay in between. CDR3 length: 12 amino acids. Germline CDR1 reads MDHEN; CDR2 reads SYDVKM. The whole variable domain, remainder taken from reference TRBV28 and TRBJ1-5, is DVKVTQSSRYLVKRTGEKVFLECVQDMDHENMFWYRQDPGLGLRLIYFSYDVKMKEKGDIPEGYSVSREKKERFSLILESASTNQTSMYLCASRGTNQPQHFGDGTRLSIL.

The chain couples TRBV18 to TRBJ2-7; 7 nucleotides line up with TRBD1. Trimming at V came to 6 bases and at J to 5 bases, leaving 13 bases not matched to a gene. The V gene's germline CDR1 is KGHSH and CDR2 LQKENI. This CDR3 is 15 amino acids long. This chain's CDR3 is CASSTPVTGIHEQYF. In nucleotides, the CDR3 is TGTGCCAGCTCCACACCAGTGACAGGGATTCACGAGCAGTACTTC.

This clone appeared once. CDR3 region: CASSLGLAGGLETQYF. CDR3 bases: TGTGCCAGCAGCTTAGGACTAGCGGGAGGGCTGGAGACCCAGTACTTC. The chain is built from TRBV7-3 and TRBJ2-5; 15 bases are a match to TRBD2. The germline V gene encodes CDR1 SGHTA and CDR2 FQGTGA. The CDR3 is made up of 16 amino acids. Trimming removed 2 bases from V and 5 bases from J; junction bases left unmatched: 3.

CDR3 sequence (DNA): TGTGCCAGCAGCTGGGAGGGACTAGCGGGAGGGCCCAATGAGCAGTTCTTC. Translation: CASSWEGLAGGPNEQFF. The chain employs TRBV11-3 and TRBJ2-1; 16 bases map to TRBD2. From germline, CDR1 is SGHNT and CDR2 YENEEA. The length of the CDR3 is 17 residues. J gave up 6 bases and V 4 bases, and 6 bases lay outside the gene matches.

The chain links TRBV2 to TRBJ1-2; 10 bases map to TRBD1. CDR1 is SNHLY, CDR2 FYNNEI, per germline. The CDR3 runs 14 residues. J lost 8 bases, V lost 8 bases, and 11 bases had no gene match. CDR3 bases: TGTGCCAGCGGACCGGGACAGGGGAGCTGGGGCTACACCTTC. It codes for CASGPGQGSWGYTF.

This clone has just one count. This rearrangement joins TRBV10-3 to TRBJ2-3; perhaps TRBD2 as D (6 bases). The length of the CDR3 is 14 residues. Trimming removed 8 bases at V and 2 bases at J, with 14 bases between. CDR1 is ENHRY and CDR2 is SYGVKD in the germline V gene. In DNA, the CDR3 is TGTGCCATCGGTGGAGGGCCACCCACAGATACGCAGTATTTT. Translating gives CAIGGGPPTDTQYF.

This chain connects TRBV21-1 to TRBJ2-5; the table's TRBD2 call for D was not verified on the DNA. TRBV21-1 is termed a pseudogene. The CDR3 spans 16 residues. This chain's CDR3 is CASSKALAGLKETQYF. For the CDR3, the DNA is TGTGCCAGCAGCAAAGCACTAGCGGGTCTTAAAGAGACCCAGTACTTC.

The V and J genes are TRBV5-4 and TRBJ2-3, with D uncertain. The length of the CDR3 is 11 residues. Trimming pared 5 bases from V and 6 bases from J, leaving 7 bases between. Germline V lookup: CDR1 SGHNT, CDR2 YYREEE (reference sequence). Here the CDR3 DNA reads TGTGCCAGCAGTGCCGTTGATACGCAGTATTTT. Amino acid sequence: CASSAVDTQYF.

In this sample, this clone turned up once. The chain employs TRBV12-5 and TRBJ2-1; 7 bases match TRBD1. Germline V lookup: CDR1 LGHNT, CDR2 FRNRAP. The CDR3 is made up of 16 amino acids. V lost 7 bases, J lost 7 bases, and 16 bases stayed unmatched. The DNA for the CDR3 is TGTGCTAGTGCAGGCCGAGGGACAGCCTTTGGGAATGAGCAGTTCTTC. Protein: CASAGRGTAFGNEQFF.